This TCR beta chain came from a study of T cells in Graves' hyperthyroidism and ophthalmopathy. As for this clonotype: Its antigen is still unknown.

Researchers amplified the TCR beta CDR3 regions from RNA transcripts. The HTBI set primed first-round TCR CDR3 RT-PCR. TCRdb reanalysed the multiplex PCR reads using MiXCR and keeps one entry per CDR3 protein. The sample consists of approximately 590,000 distinct CDR3 sequences, roughly 50% of them appearing once. Study findings and constraints: Blood also showed most of the thyroid clonotypes that were expanded above 0.001.

Germline CDR1 reads MNHNS; CDR2 reads SASEGT. J was trimmed by 3 bases and V by 7 bases; bases with no gene match: 2. This CDR3 spans 13 amino acids. Sequenced sample: peripheral blood or thyroid tissue (not recorded which). The chain recombines TRBV6-1 with TRBJ2-2; 7 nucleotides match TRBD1. The origin of this receptor is a woman between 18 and 29 years old with Graves' hyperthyroidism. The CDR3 protein is CASTDRDTGELFF. The CDR3 DNA sequence: TGTGCCAGCACCGACAGGGACACCGGGGAGCTGTTTTTT.